A selection of T cell receptor beta chains follows, all from one sample in a study of cytomegalovirus exposure and HLA in healthy donors. TCRdb keeps only in-frame clones here, not all; method: immunoSEQ multiplex PCR. Seen here are some 100,000 clones, about 75% observed once, and the top ten hold approximately 14%. Sequenced material: PBMCs. The receptors stem from a male donor in good health and CMV-seropositive. Each CDR3 is given with its conserved first and last residue. Each record gives: D gene, J gene, clone size, V gene, CDR3 protein, CDR3 DNA. A D gene is named only where the DNA matches it firmly. Only part of the rows carry a size: once, few, many, or a class if the clone is expanded.

. | TRBJ1-1 | . | TRBV7-9 | CASSLDAQSGTEAFF | TGTGCCAGCAGCTTAGATGCCCAAAGCGGCACTGAAGCTTTCTTT
TRBD2 | TRBJ2-7 | . | TRBV7-9 | CASSLDEGGSSYEQYF | TGTGCCAGCAGCCTAGATGAAGGCGGGAGCTCCTACGAGCAGTACTTC
TRBD1 | TRBJ2-2 | . | TRBV19 | CASSGTGGAGELFF | TGTGCCAGTAGTGGGACAGGTGGGGCCGGGGAGCTGTTTTTT
TRBD2 | TRBJ2-1 | . | TRBV7-2 | CASSLVLAGGNSYNEQFF | TGTGCCAGCAGCTTAGTTCTAGCGGGGGGAAACTCCTACAATGAGCAGTTCTTC
. | TRBJ1-5 | . | TRBV4-3 | CASSQDTSQPQHF | TGCGCCAGCAGCCAAGACACTTCTCAGCCCCAGCATTTT
. | TRBJ2-5 | . | TRBV5-6 | CASSLALRMQETQYF | TGTGCCAGCAGCTTGGCCCTTCGTATGCAAGAGACCCAGTACTTC
TRBD1 | TRBJ2-1 | few | TRBV4-3 | CASSQDVGTARLNEQFF | TGCGCCAGCAGCCAAGATGTGGGGACAGCAAGATTGAATGAGCAGTTCTTC
TRBD2 | TRBJ2-7 | . | TRBV2 | CASSPRVLAGGEQYF | TGTGCCAGCAGTCCCAGAGTACTAGCGGGGGGCGAGCAGTACTTC
TRBD2 | TRBJ2-3 | few | TRBV5-6 | CASKRLAPDTQYF | TGTGCCAGCAAACGACTAGCTCCAGATACGCAGTATTTT
TRBD1 | TRBJ2-4 | . | TRBV4-1 | CASSQFPPGQIYIQYF | TGCGCCAGCAGCCAATTCCCCCCGGGACAGATCTACATTCAGTACTTC
. | TRBJ1-1 | . | TRBV27 | CASSVQGSSEAFF | TGTGCCAGCAGTGTACAGGGTTCGAGTGAAGCTTTCTTT
TRBD1 | TRBJ2-1 | once | TRBV12-5 | CASGKGTGAHEQFF | TGTGCTAGTGGTAAGGGGACAGGGGCCCATGAGCAGTTCTTC
TRBD2 | TRBJ2-1 | . | TRBV29-1 | CSVSPAGGRDEQFF | TGCAGCGTTTCGCCAGCGGGGGGTAGGGATGAGCAGTTCTTC
. | TRBJ2-6 | . | TRBV7-2 | CASSALAWGANVLTF | TGTGCCAGCAGCGCATTAGCGTGGGGGGCCAACGTCCTGACTTTC
. | TRBJ2-5 | . | TRBV11-3 | CASRVAALTGETQYF | TGTGCCAGCAGAGTAGCGGCTCTTACGGGAGAGACCCAGTACTTC
. | TRBJ1-1 | . | TRBV27 | CASWDGTMNTEAFF | TGTGCCAGCTGGGACGGGACAATGAACACTGAAGCTTTCTTT
. | TRBJ1-1 | . | TRBV4-3 | CASSQDQGLENTEAFF | TGCGCCAGCAGCCAAGATCAGGGATTGGAGAACACTGAAGCTTTCTTT
. | TRBJ1-6 | . | TRBV13 | CASSLVGPEGDSPLHF | TGTGCCAGCAGCTTAGTTGGCCCAGAGGGGGATTCACCCCTCCACTTT
. | TRBJ1-5 | . | TRBV2 | CASKGQLDQPQHF | TGTGCCAGCAAGGGGCAACTGGATCAGCCCCAGCATTTT
. | TRBJ1-6 | . | TRBV5-4 | CASSAGTGSYNSPLHF | TGTGCCAGCAGCGCGGGGACGGGAAGCTATAATTCACCCCTCCACTTT
TRBD2 | TRBJ2-3 | . | TRBV5-6 | CASSLLRGESDTQYF | TGTGCCAGCAGCCTTCTGCGGGGGGAGTCAGATACGCAGTATTTT
. | TRBJ1-4 | . | TRBV5-4 | CASSLDRLTEKLFF | TGTGCCAGCAGCTTGGACAGGTTAACTGAAAAACTGTTTTTT
TRBD1 | TRBJ1-2 | . | TRBV19 | CASSTGTGYYGYTF | TGTGCCAGTAGTACCGGGACAGGATATTATGGCTACACCTTC
. | TRBJ1-1 | . | TRBV18 | CASSQPGGREAFF | TGTGCCAGCTCCCAACCGGGGGGCCGGGAAGCTTTCTTT
TRBD1 | TRBJ2-3 | . | TRBV6-6 | CASMGTGMTDTQYF | TGTGCCAGCATGGGGACAGGGATGACAGATACGCAGTATTTT
. | TRBJ2-6 | once | TRBV2 | CASSADRPSGANVLTF | TGTGCCAGCAGTGCCGACAGGCCCTCTGGGGCCAACGTCCTGACTTTC
. | TRBJ1-2 | . | TRBV7-2 | CASSFDRLYSYTF | TGTGCCAGCAGCTTCGACAGGCTCTATAGCTACACCTTC
. | TRBJ1-2 | . | TRBV2 | CANWGVYGYTF | TGTGCCAACTGGGGGGTCTATGGCTACACCTTC
TRBD1 | TRBJ1-6 | . | TRBV6-5 | CASSSGTGVSPLHF | TGTGCCAGCAGTTCCGGGACAGGGGTTTCACCCCTCCACTTT
TRBD1 | TRBJ1-2 | . | TRBV6-4 | CASSPNNYRGRVPYGYTF | TGTGCCAGCAGTCCGAACAACTACAGGGGGCGGGTTCCCTATGGCTACACCTTC
TRBD2 | TRBJ2-6 | . | TRBV7-6 | CASSPRLAGSGANVLTF | TGTGCCAGCAGCCCAAGACTAGCGGGGTCTGGGGCCAACGTCCTGACTTTC
TRBD2 | TRBJ2-3 | . | TRBV27 | CASSFQRGLGTDTQYF | TGTGCCAGCAGTTTCCAGCGGGGACTAGGCACAGATACGCAGTATTTT
TRBD1 | TRBJ2-2 | . | TRBV5-6 | CASSLVGDRGTGELFF | TGTGCCAGCAGCTTGGTTGGGGACAGAGGCACCGGGGAGCTGTTTTTT
. | TRBJ1-5 | . | TRBV6-1 | CASSRGVDQPQHF | TGTGCCAGCAGCCGGGGAGTGGATCAGCCCCAGCATTTT
TRBD1 | TRBJ1-6 | . | TRBV19 | CASSSPGTGGTSPLHF | TGTGCCAGTAGTTCTCCCGGGACAGGGGGAACATCACCCCTCCACTTT
TRBD1 | TRBJ1-2 | many | TRBV6-5 | CASSWGQGDYGYTF | TGTGCCAGCAGTTGGGGACAGGGGGACTATGGCTACACCTTC
TRBD1 | TRBJ1-2 | . | TRBV7-3 | CASSSGQGYGYTF | TGTGCCAGCAGCTCCGGACAGGGGTATGGCTACACCTTC
TRBD1 | TRBJ2-7 | . | TRBV5-1 | CASSDRGSYEQYF | TGCGCCAGCAGCGACAGGGGTTCCTACGAGCAGTACTTC
. | TRBJ2-5 | . | TRBV4-3 | CASSQASAGTQYF | TGCGCCAGCAGCCAGGCTAGCGCCGGGACCCAGTACTTC
TRBD1 | TRBJ1-5 | . | TRBV6-6 | CASTRGTASNQPQHF | TGTGCCAGCACCCGCGGGACAGCGAGCAATCAGCCCCAGCATTTT
TRBD1 | TRBJ1-1 | . | TRBV7-6 | CASSRTAAGQGVVTEAFF | TGTGCCAGCAGCCGAACTGCGGCGGGCCAGGGGGTTGTCACTGAAGCTTTCTTT
. | TRBJ1-1 | . | TRBV29-1 | CSVEMSLNTEAFF | TGCAGCGTTGAAATGAGTCTGAACACTGAAGCTTTCTTT
. | TRBJ1-1 | . | TRBV19 | CASKDQAGTEAFF | TGTGCCAGTAAGGACCAGGCGGGCACTGAAGCTTTCTTT
. | TRBJ2-7 | . | TRBV18 | CASSQERGSSYEQYF | TGTGCCAGCTCACAAGAACGGGGGAGCTCCTACGAGCAGTACTTC
. | TRBJ1-6 | few | TRBV5-1 | CASSGVRAGGNSPLHF | TGCGCCAGCAGCGGGGTCCGGGCAGGAGGCAATTCACCCCTCCACTTT
. | TRBJ1-5 | . | TRBV19 | CASSISSGGSEGGQPQHF | TGTGCCAGTAGTATTTCATCGGGGGGCTCGGAGGGGGGTCAGCCCCAGCATTTT
. | TRBJ1-1 | once | TRBV19 | CASTGFGEPHEAFF | TGTGCCAGTACGGGGTTCGGAGAACCCCATGAAGCTTTCTTT
TRBD1 | TRBJ1-4 | . | TRBV28 | CASSVTTGGNEKLFF | TGTGCCAGCAGCGTCACGACAGGGGGGAATGAAAAACTGTTTTTT
TRBD2 | TRBJ2-3 | . | TRBV25-1 | CASSGSGGPNTDTQYF | TGTGCCAGCAGTGGAAGCGGGGGGCCCAACACAGATACGCAGTATTTT
TRBD1 | TRBJ1-1 | . | TRBV30 | CAWKDRAEAFF | TGTGCCTGGAAGGACAGGGCTGAAGCTTTCTTT
TRBD2 | TRBJ2-3 | . | TRBV13 | CASSDLTSGGDTDTQYF | TGTGCCAGCAGCGATCTCACTAGCGGGGGGGACACGGATACGCAGTATTTT
TRBD1 | TRBJ1-3 | . | TRBV9 | CASSARTGGNTIYF | TGTGCCAGCAGCGCAAGGACAGGGGGAAACACCATATATTTT